This TCR beta chain emerged from a study of CD8+CD57+ T cells in acquired aplastic anemia. The study, taken as a whole, reports: Patient and control CD8+ Simpson's diversity was not significantly different.

According to the study, genomic DNA was the template for TCR beta VDJ and CDR3 profiling. TCRdb re-called the reads through MiXCR, storing one row per CDR3 protein. Of around 430,000 distinct CDR3 sequences in the sample, roughly a third are singletons; the top ten hold nearly 0.85%. Germline CDR1 reads ENHRY; CDR2 reads SYGVKD. V was clipped by 8 bases and J by 2 bases, with 10 bases between them. The CDR3 has 13 amino acids. This clonotype was recorded a few times. The antigen remains unidentified. Patients chosen for sequencing had CD8+CD57+ cells that had expanded, as shown by flow cytometry. Every patient was diagnosed with severe acquired aplastic anemia.

This rearrangement joins TRBV10-3 to TRBJ2-1; perhaps TRBD2 as D (6 bases). Sequencing was carried out using sorted CD4+, CD8+, or CD8+CD57+ T cells (not recorded which) from PBMCs. This receptor was taken from a human donor with aplastic anemia. The CDR3 protein is CAIAGSTYNEQFF. In nucleotides, the CDR3 is TGTGCCATCGCCGGGAGCACCTACAATGAGCAGTTCTTC.